This TCR beta chain was sequenced in a study of T cell changes during pregnancy in multiple sclerosis. Only in-frame clones appear in the TCRdb table, and some are missing; sequencing was by immunoSEQ multiplex PCR. The sample lists fewer than 100,000 clones, 85% to 95% occurring once. The CDR3 is 14 amino acids. Trimming removed 6 bases from V and 1 base from J, with 12 bases in between. Germline CDR1 is MNHEY and CDR2 is SMNVEV (reference sequence). The sample was peripheral blood, taken after pregnancy. V usage is TRBV27 and J usage is TRBJ1-2, with D possibly TRBD1 on 6 matching bases. The TCR sequence derives from a female donor in good health, enrolled as a control in a pregnancy study. Written as DNA, the CDR3 is TGTGCCAGCAGGACCTTACAGGGTAACTATGGCTACACCTTC. Translating it yields CASRTLQGNYGYTF.